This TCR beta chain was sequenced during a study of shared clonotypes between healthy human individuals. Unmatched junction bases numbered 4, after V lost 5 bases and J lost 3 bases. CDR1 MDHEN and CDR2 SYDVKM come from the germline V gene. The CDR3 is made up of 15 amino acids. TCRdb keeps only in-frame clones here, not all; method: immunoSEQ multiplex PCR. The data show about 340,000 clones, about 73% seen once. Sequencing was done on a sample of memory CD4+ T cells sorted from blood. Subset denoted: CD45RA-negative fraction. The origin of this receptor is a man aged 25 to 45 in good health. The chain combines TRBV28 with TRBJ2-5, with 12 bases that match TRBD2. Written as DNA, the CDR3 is TGTGCCAGCAGTCCGACTAGCGGGAGAAAAGAGACCCAGTACTTC. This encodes CASSPTSGRKETQYF.